This T cell receptor (beta chain) was profiled in a study of T-cell memory formation after mild COVID-19. TCRdb fed the 5' RACE reads into MiXCR, producing one record per CDR3 protein. Seen here are around 390,000 distinct CDR3 sequences, approximately 15% observed once, and the top ten hold about a fifth. CDR1 and CDR2 from the germline V gene are SGHTA and FQGNSA. After removal of 5 bases from V and 4 bases from J, the junction contained 4 bases not matched to a gene. The CDR3 covers 14 residues. With respect to this clonotype: What it recognizes is unknown.

Whole-study results and caveats: Confirmation of SARS-CoV-2 specificity was lacking for second-wave clones peaking day 37. Mostly located in CM and EM were contracting CD4+ clones, with contracting CD8+ clones located in EMRA.

The genes are TRBV7-2 and TRBJ1-1, with 10 bases matching TRBD1. This receptor was obtained from a man between 18 and 29 years old who had mild COVID-19 (a few samples of this study predate the infection). Cell type and time point are not known. The material sequenced was PBMCs or a T cell subset sorted from them (not recorded which). The CDR3 loop reads CASSPDRGFTEAFF. The CDR3 DNA follows: TGTGCCAGCAGCCCGGACAGGGGGTTCACTGAAGCTTTCTTT.